This section outlines one TCR beta chain sequence together with its context. Its antigen is currently unknown. The sample originates from a study of T cells expressing NK-cell markers. On the study more broadly: Underlying the TCR beta repertoires were sorted CD3+CD56+NKG2C+, CD3+CD56+NKG2C- and CD3+CD56-NKG2C+ T cells. Study results and limitations: For over 5 donors, the dominant NKG2C+ clonotypes made up roughly 1.0-7.5% of their CD8+ T cells. A handful of donors likewise had their CD3+CD56-NKG2C+ fraction led by these clonotypes.

TCRdb derives one entry per CDR3 protein from the 5' RACE reads, leaving out DNA. Its table records approximately 150,000 distinct CDR3 sequences. This CDR3 contains 13 residues. Germline lookup yields CDR1 SGDLS and CDR2 YYNGEE. This receptor was obtained from a woman aged 18 to 75 in good health. The chain carries TRBV9 and TRBJ2-2. Material for sequencing was blood T cells: a sorted CD56 or NKG2C T cell subset, CD4+ or CD8+ T cells, or bulk PBMC T cells (not recorded which). The CDR3 is CASSVRNTGELFF.